This is a list of T cell receptor beta chains from one sample in a study of T cell repertoires in cytomegalovirus infection. One entry per CDR3 protein results from TCRdb running MiXCR on the reads. This sample yields more than 65,000 distinct CDR3 sequences, of which 45% to 50% are seen a single time; 90% to 95% belongs to the top ten. Their antigen targets remain unknown. This specimen was CD8+ T cells from cultured PBMCs, taken from culture after CMV antigen stimulation. The receptor set was obtained from a human donor in good health (CMV status not recorded). Some clones in this sample may be carry-over from other donors' samples. The CDR3 runs from the conserved cysteine through the conserved F or W. Size values are once, few and many counts, or a class for expanded clones, and some rows have none.

abundance	v_gene	j_gene	CDR3aa
.	TRBV7-9	TRBJ2-1	CASSLEHPSLNEQFF
.	TRBV14	TRBJ2-2	CASSPGDGQGAVGELFF
.	TRBV19	TRBJ2-1	CASKRLQQGGYDEQFF
few	TRBV28	TRBJ2-7	CASSMSGEQYF
few	TRBV4-1	TRBJ2-5	CASSPRGRGRETQYF
.	TRBV9	TRBJ1-1	CASSVSTGEAFF
once	TRBV5-3	TRBJ2-3	CASLSGATSTDTQYF
.	TRBV9	TRBJ2-3	CASSIRAGGGDTQYF
.	TRBV7-8	TRBJ2-7	CASSLARDRPSYEQYF
few	TRBV28	TRBJ2-3	CASSPVAGAHVMTDTQYF
.	TRBV7-8	TRBJ1-4	CASSLGQGVIREKLFF
few	TRBV7-6	TRBJ2-7	CASSGVGEQYF
few	TRBV15	TRBJ2-5	CATSIDRTQETQYF
.	TRBV11-2	TRBJ2-2	CASRPTGTGELFF
.	TRBV7-2	TRBJ1-1	CASSFTQGRTEAFF
few	TRBV11-2	TRBJ2-1	CASSWGDVSNEQFF
few	TRBV7-6	TRBJ1-1	CASSARTGSEAFF
once	TRBV13	TRBJ2-1	CASSLMGGDNEQFF
.	TRBV2	TRBJ2-7	CASKGTAFSYEQYF
.	TRBV7-9	TRBJ1-2	CASSPSGGWNYGYTF
.	TRBV12-3/TRBV12-4	TRBJ1-5	CASSLGVVLTQPHHF
.	TRBV20-1	TRBJ1-2	CSARRGLYGYTF
.	TRBV11-2	TRBJ1-1	CASSLGKTEAFF
.	TRBV28	TRBJ2-7	CASSLMAYEQYF
once	TRBV11-2	TRBJ2-4	CASSLDPGTPDREAKNIQYF
.	TRBV15	TRBJ1-5	CATSRPREGGAQPQHF
few	TRBV12-3/TRBV12-4	TRBJ2-3	CASSLTMWGTDTQYF
.	TRBV2	TRBJ1-2	CATRDRAHGYTF
.	TRBV7-6	TRBJ2-2	CASSSSSGELFF
.	TRBV7-9	TRBJ2-7	CASSLDPRVRGLTPNSYEQYF
few	TRBV7-9	TRBJ1-2	CASSLDVGGEYGYTF
once	TRBV9	TRBJ2-1	CASSVTSGDYNEQFF
many	TRBV7-8	TRBJ2-1	CASSSGLAGGPYNEQFF
once	TRBV5-1	TRBJ2-1	CASSSRTGKEVNEQFF
.	TRBV5-4	TRBJ1-5	CASSLDNNQPQHF
few	TRBV4-1	TRBJ1-1	CASSPFGEFTEAFF
.	TRBV12-3/TRBV12-4	TRBJ2-5	CASSSQGAGETQYF
.	TRBV7-9	TRBJ2-3	CASSGGQLTDTQYF
once	TRBV5-4	TRBJ1-2	CASSLRSGSTGGYTF
.	TRBV4-1	TRBJ2-5	CASSPKEGGSGQETQYF
.	TRBV6-1	TRBJ1-4	CASSETFGTGMIKLFF
once	TRBV5-5	TRBJ2-1	CASSLRLAGEHEQFF
.	TRBV7-2	TRBJ2-1	CASSFFHNEQFF
.	TRBV2	TRBJ2-1	CASSEAGDNEQFF
.	TRBV7-8	TRBJ1-5	CASSLTGSRPQHF
.	TRBV2	TRBJ2-2	CASRSGGQARTGELFF
.	TRBV7-3	TRBJ1-2	CASSSDWDTFNYGYTF
few	TRBV6-6	TRBJ2-6	CAIWTVKIGANVLTF
.	TRBV11-3	TRBJ2-2	CASSLAPGQGFTGELFF
few	TRBV10-3	TRBJ2-1	CAITKDRGGFNEQFF